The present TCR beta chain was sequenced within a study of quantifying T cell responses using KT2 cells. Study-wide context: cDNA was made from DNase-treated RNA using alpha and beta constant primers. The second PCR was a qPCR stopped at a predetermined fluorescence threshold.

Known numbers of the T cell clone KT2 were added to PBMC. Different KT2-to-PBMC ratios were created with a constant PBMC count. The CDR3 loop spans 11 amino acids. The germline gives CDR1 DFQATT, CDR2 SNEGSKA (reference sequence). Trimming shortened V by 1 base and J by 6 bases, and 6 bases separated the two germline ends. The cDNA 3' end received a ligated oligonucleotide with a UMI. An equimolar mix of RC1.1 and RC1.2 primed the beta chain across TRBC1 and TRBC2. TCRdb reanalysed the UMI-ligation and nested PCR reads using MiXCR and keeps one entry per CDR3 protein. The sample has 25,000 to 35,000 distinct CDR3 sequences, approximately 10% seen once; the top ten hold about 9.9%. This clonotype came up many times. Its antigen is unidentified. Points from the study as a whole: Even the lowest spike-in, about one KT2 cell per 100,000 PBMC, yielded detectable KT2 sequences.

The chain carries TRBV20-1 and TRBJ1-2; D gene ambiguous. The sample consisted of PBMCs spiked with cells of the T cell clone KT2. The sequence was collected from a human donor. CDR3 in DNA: TGCAGTGCTAGAGCGGCGGATGGCTACACCTTC. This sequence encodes CSARAADGYTF.